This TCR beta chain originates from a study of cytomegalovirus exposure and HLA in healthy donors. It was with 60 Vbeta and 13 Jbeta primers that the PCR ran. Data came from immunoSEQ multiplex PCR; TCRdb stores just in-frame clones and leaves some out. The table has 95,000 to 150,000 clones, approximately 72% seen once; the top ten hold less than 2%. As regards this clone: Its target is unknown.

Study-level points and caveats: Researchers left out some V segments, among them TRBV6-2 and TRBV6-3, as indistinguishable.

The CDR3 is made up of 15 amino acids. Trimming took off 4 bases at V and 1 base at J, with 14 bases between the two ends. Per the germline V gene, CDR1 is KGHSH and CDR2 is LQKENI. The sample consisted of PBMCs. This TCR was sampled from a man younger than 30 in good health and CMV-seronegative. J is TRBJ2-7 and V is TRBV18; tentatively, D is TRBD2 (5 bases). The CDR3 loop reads CASSQDRTGSYEQYF. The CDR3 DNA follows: TGTGCCAGCTCACAAGATAGGACGGGGTCCTACGAGCAGTACTTC.